Shown below are 10 T cell receptor beta chains from a single sample sequenced in a study of blood T cell repertoires in COVID-19. The table came from immunoSEQ multiplex PCR; TCRdb's copy has only in-frame clones and leaves some out. The repertoire holds more than 250,000 clones, with about four fifths as singletons. Sequencing used PBMCs or T cells enriched from blood (not recorded which). Source of these receptors: a man aged 35-49 years who had been exposed to COVID-19.

The V and J genes are TRBV2 and TRBJ1-1; weak D call: TRBD1 (6 bases). Germline V lookup: CDR1 SNHLY, CDR2 FYNNEI. CDR3 length: 14 amino acids. The germline V and J ends were trimmed by 7 bases and 0 bases, with 12 bases remaining between them. The CDR3 protein is CASTRQGMNTEAFF. As DNA, the CDR3 is TGTGCCAGCACTCGGCAGGGGATGAACACTGAAGCTTTCTTT.

The genes are TRBV3-1 (or the pseudogene TRBV3-2) and TRBJ2-1; TRBD2 matches 7 bases. This CDR3 is built from 14 residues. Germline CDR1 reads LGHDT; CDR2 reads YNNKEL (reference sequence). Trimming at V came to 3 bases and at J to 3 bases, leaving 2 bases not matched to a gene. The CDR3 nucleotides read TGTGCCAGCAGCCATTCTAGCGGCTACAATGAGCAGTTCTTC. Translating it yields CASSHSSGYNEQFF.

The chain has TRBV29-1 and TRBJ1-2; D may be TRBD1 (6 bases). CDR1 and CDR2 from the germline V gene are SQVTM and ANQGSEA. This CDR3 comprises 16 residues. Trimming removed 7 bases at V and 0 bases at J, with 21 bases between. The CDR3: CSATFRDKGSNYGYTF. The CDR3 nucleotides are TGCAGCGCCACCTTCCGGGACAAAGGTTCTAACTATGGCTACACCTTC.

Concerning this clone itself: This CDR3 is also generated by other DNA sequences in the sample. The chain has TRBV9 and TRBJ1-1; D gene uncertain. V lost 0 bases and J lost 0, with 3 bases in between. CDR3 length: 13 residues. CDR1 and CDR2 (germline): SGDLS, YYNGEE. CDR3 DNA: TGTGCCAGCAGCGTAGCGGTGAACACTGAAGCTTTCTTT. It codes for CASSVAVNTEAFF.

CDR3 sequence reads: CASSLQGNQPQHF. The DNA for the CDR3 is TGTGCCAGCAGCTTACAGGGGAATCAGCCCCAGCATTTT. The chain is built from TRBV7-3 and TRBJ1-5, with D perhaps matching TRBD1 (6 bases). Germline assignment: CDR1 SGHTA and CDR2 FQGTGA. CDR3 size: 13 residues. V was cut by 2 bases and J by 4 bases, with 6 bases left in between.

This chain links TRBV4-1 with TRBJ2-5; D may be TRBD1 (6 bases). CDR3 length equals 14 residues. The germline V gene encodes CDR1 MGHRA and CDR2 YSYEKL. Trimming left V 0 bases short and J 4 bases short, with 9 bases between. In nucleotides, the CDR3 is TGCGCCAGCAGCCAAGAATGGGGGCGAGAGACCCAGTACTTC. Protein: CASSQEWGRETQYF.

This chain links TRBV4-2 with TRBJ2-1; 8 bases agree with TRBD2. This CDR3 is 15 amino acids long. Trimming cost V 8 bases and J 4 bases; bases outside gene matches: 10. Germline V gene lookup returns CDR1 LGHNA and CDR2 YNFKEQ. The CDR3 spells CASSSLREAYNEQFF. The CDR3 region has the DNA TGTGCCAGCTCGTCGCTGCGGGAGGCGTACAATGAGCAGTTCTTC.

The V and J genes are TRBV6-4 and TRBJ2-1, with 9 bases fitting TRBD2. The CDR3 consists of 18 residues. CDR1 and CDR2 from the germline V gene are MRHNA and SNTAGT. The V segment lost 4 bases and the J segment 0 bases; nucleotides outside the gene matches: 10. This chain's CDR3 is CASSAGAGGPGSYNEQFF. The CDR3 DNA follows: TGTGCCAGCAGTGCTGGTGCGGGAGGGCCCGGCTCCTACAATGAGCAGTTCTTC.

The chain is built from TRBV10-3 and TRBJ2-5, with unresolved D. The germline CDR1 and CDR2 sequences are ENHRY and SYGVKD. The CDR3 runs to 11 residues. V was trimmed by 5 bases and J by 4 bases, leaving 5 bases between them. The CDR3 nucleotides are TGTGCCATCAGTCGCGGAGAGACCCAGTACTTC. Its translation: CAISRGETQYF.

DNA for the CDR3: TGTGCCAGCAGCCCCGGGGGGGTGGGGTACACCTACGAGCAGTACTTC. Translation: CASSPGGVGYTYEQYF. V usage is TRBV6-4 and J usage is TRBJ2-7; 8 nucleotides align to TRBD2. Per germline, CDR1 MRHNA and CDR2 SNTAGT. The V gene end was trimmed by 6 bases and the J gene end by 2 bases; junction bases not matched to a gene: 12. There are 16 residues in the CDR3.